This TCR beta chain was captured by sequencing in a study of T cell responses to AZD1222 COVID-19 vaccine. Study-wide results and limits: Samples come after the peak T cell response, not at day 14. White British donors predominated, females outnumbered males, and clonal diversity was possibly underestimated. Two doses of AZD1222 preceded a rise in Spike-specific TCR breadth and depth. Reports say nearly half of spike-specific TCRs go after unmutated variant regions.

The CDR3 loop spans 15 amino acids. Trimming cost V 5 bases and J 4 bases, with 17 bases left between them. CDR1 and CDR2 from the germline V gene are LNHDA and SQIVND (reference sequence). Note on this clone: The antigen remains undetermined.

Some clones are missing from TCRdb's copy, which holds only in-frame ones; the method was immunoSEQ multiplex PCR. The sample records fewer than 65,000 clones, approximately 82% being singletons. This clonotype was obtained from an adult in good health. The sequences come from peripheral blood, collected on day 0 of AZD1222 vaccination. The rearrangement uses TRBV19 and TRBJ1-2; D not resolved. The CDR3: CASSATPYISYGYTF. DNA for the CDR3: TGTGCCAGTAGTGCGACACCTTATATCAGCTATGGCTACACCTTC.